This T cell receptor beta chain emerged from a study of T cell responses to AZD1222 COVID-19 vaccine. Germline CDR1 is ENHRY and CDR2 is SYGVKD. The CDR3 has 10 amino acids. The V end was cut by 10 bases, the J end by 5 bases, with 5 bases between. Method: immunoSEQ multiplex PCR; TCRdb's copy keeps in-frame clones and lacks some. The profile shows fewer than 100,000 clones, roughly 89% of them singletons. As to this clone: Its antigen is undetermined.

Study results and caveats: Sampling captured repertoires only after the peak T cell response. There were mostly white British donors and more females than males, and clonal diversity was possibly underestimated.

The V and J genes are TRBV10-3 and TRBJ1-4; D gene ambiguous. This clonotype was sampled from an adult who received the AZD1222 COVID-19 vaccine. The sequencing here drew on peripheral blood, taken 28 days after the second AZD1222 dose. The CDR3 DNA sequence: TGTGCCACCGGGAATGAAAAACTGTTTTTT. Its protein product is CATGNEKLFF.